This entry lists 17 T cell receptor beta chains sequenced from one sample in a study of shared clonotypes between healthy human individuals (dated by TCRdb to 2018 to 2021). Libraries were prepared through the immunoSEQ multiplex PCR assay. TCRdb carries this immuneACCESS record with in-frame sequences only. Its versions omit some clonotypes, under half of them owing to an unresolved V gene in the studies checked, with the rest unexplained. This sample comprises approximately 2.4 million clones, nearly 97% of them detected only once. Roughly 0.13% of the sample lies in the top ten. The sample comprised naive CD4+ T cells sorted from blood. The cell subset or site label here, explained by the study, means: CD45RA+ positively selected. The source of these receptors is a man in his late teens or twenties in good health.

This clone has a single count. This chain links TRBV15 with TRBJ1-2; tentative D call: TRBD1 (5 bases). V lost 3 bases, J lost 2 bases, and 10 bases lay in between. CDR1 is LNHNV and CDR2 is YYDKDF in the germline V gene (reference sequence). The CDR3 has 14 residues. The CDR3 DNA is TGTGCCACCAGCAGTTATTGGGGGAACTATGGCTACACCTTC. This gives the protein CATSSYWGNYGYTF.

The rearrangement joins TRBV30 to TRBJ1-2; D is ambiguous. With 0 bases removed from V and 8 bases from J, the gap between germline ends came to 16 bases. The CDR3 is 14 residues long. In germline, CDR1 is GTSNPN, CDR2 SVGIG (reference sequence). Here the CDR3 reads CAWSVHGKMGGYTF. CDR3 DNA sequence: TGTGCCTGGAGTGTACACGGCAAGATGGGGGGCTACACCTTC.

The chain employs TRBV19 and TRBJ1-2; TRBD1 matches at 7 bases. The CDR3 contains 15 residues. Per germline, CDR1 LNHDA and CDR2 SQIVND (reference sequence). The J segment lost 8 bases and the V segment lost 5 bases, leaving 14 bases of the junction unmatched. The CDR3 coding sequence is TGTGCCAGTAGTGGAAGGGACAGCTTACCCCACGGCTACACCTTC. Amino acids: CASSGRDSLPHGYTF.

This chain connects TRBV4-2 to TRBJ2-5; no clear D gene. Germline CDR1 reads LGHNA; CDR2 reads YNFKEQ. This CDR3 region has 13 residues. V was trimmed by 4 bases and J by 5 bases, leaving 11 bases between them. CDR3 nucleotide sequence: TGTGCCAGCAGCCCTTCCTTGAGTGAGACCCAGTACTTC. As protein: CASSPSLSETQYF.

The chain links TRBV19 to TRBJ2-3; 7 bases fit TRBD2. Germline V lookup: CDR1 LNHDA, CDR2 SQIVND (reference sequence). This CDR3 comprises 14 residues. V lost 5 bases, J lost 4 bases, and 6 bases stayed unmatched. CDR3 protein: CASSPLAGPDTQYF. The CDR3 coding sequence is TGTGCCAGTAGTCCCTTAGCGGGCCCAGATACGCAGTATTTT.

This sequence joins TRBV19 and TRBJ1-4; D is unresolved. CDR1 is LNHDA, CDR2 SQIVND, per germline (reference sequence). This CDR3 comprises 15 residues. Trimming stripped 5 bases from V and 5 bases from J, with 15 bases between. CDR3 protein: CASSPLDGKNEKLFF. The CDR3 region has the DNA TGTGCCAGTAGTCCGCTGGACGGAAAGAATGAAAAACTGTTTTTT. Variable domain in full (rest from reference TRBV19 and TRBJ1-4): DGGITQSPKYLFRKEGQNVTLSCEQNLNHDAMYWYRQDPGQGLRLIYYSQIVNDFQKGDIAEGYSVSREKKESFPLTVTSAQKNPTAFYLCASSPLDGKNEKLFFGSGTQLSVL.

A note on this clone: Other nucleotide sequences from this sample produce the same CDR3. This chain connects TRBV18 to TRBJ2-2, with a possible D match to TRBD2 (5 bases). V shed 2 bases and J shed 6 bases, with 7 bases lying between them. CDR1 is KGHSH and CDR2 is LQKENI in the germline V gene. CDR3 length: 13 amino acids. CDR3 bases: TGTGCCAGCTCACCATCGCGGGCCGGGGAGCTGTTTTTT. It is translated as CASSPSRAGELFF.

In this sample, this clone turned up once. CDR3 nucleotide sequence: TGTGCCAGCAGCCGTGGGACAGGGAACACCGGGGAGCTGTTTTTT. Its translation: CASSRGTGNTGELFF. The V call is TRBV7-9, the J call TRBJ2-2; 8 bases line up with TRBD1. The CDR3 has 15 amino acids. Trimming at V came to 5 bases and at J to 1 base, leaving 3 bases not matched to a gene. Germline loops: CDR1 SEHNR, CDR2 FQNEAQ (reference sequence).

The J gene is TRBJ1-1, the V gene TRBV2; no clear D. The V end lost 4 bases, the J end lost 4 bases, and 16 bases lay between the germline ends. The CDR3 is 15 amino acids. From germline, CDR1 is SNHLY and CDR2 FYNNEI. CDR3 DNA: TGTGCCAGCAGTGGTGGGTCCATCTCCCGCACTGAAGCTTTCTTT. Translated: CASSGGSISRTEAFF.

The chain has TRBV28 and TRBJ2-1; D is unclear. The germline CDR1 and CDR2 sequences are MDHEN and SYDVKM. Trimming pared 2 bases from V and 8 bases from J, leaving 25 bases between. The CDR3 contains 18 residues. Written as DNA, the CDR3 is TGTGCCAGCAGTTTACCCCCCGGAGTTCAGTCCCCGGTGGATGAGCAGTTCTTC. Translated, it gives CASSLPPGVQSPVDEQFF.

This chain connects TRBV5-1 to TRBJ2-3; 12 bases agree with TRBD1. The CDR3 is 15 residues long. Losses at the gene ends were 0 bases for V and 5 bases for J; bases not matched to a gene: 1. Germline loops: CDR1 SGHRS, CDR2 YFSETQ. The DNA of the CDR3 is TGCGCCAGCAGCTTGGGGGACAGGGGGCGAGATACGCAGTATTTT. It translates to CASSLGDRGRDTQYF.

The chain couples TRBV9 to TRBJ2-7; D tentatively fits TRBD1 or TRBD2 (5 bases each). The V and J ends lost 0 bases and 6 bases respectively, with 10 bases between them. CDR1 is SGDLS and CDR2 is YYNGEE in the germline V gene. There are 13 residues in the CDR3. The CDR3 DNA sequence: TGTGCCAGCAGCGTAGTGGGGACGGGCGAGCAGTACTTC. Its protein product is CASSVVGTGEQYF.

V is TRBV7-6 and J is TRBJ2-1; 9 bases match TRBD2. The J segment lost 6 bases and the V segment lost 6 bases, leaving 6 bases of the junction unmatched. In germline, CDR1 is SGHVS, CDR2 FNYEAQ. The length of the CDR3 is 14 residues. CDR3: CASSSSGAPNEQFF. The CDR3 DNA sequence: TGTGCCAGCAGTTCTAGCGGGGCCCCCAATGAGCAGTTCTTC.

This rearrangement joins TRBV13 to TRBJ1-3, with D unclear. This CDR3 has 15 amino acids. The ends were cut back, 0 bases at V and 3 bases at J, with 9 bases in the middle. Germline V gene data show CDR1 as PRHDT and CDR2 as FYEKMQ (reference sequence). The CDR3: CASSLGPAYGNTIYF. Here the CDR3 DNA reads TGTGCCAGCAGCTTAGGCCCCGCATATGGAAACACCATATATTTT.

About this clone itself: Other DNA sequences of this sample code for an identical CDR3. The chain combines TRBV29-1 with TRBJ2-7; TRBD1 matches 9 bases. The CDR3 loop spans 12 amino acids. Germline V gene data show CDR1 as SQVTM and CDR2 as ANQGSEA. V was clipped by 3 bases and J by 3 bases; unmatched bases: 0. CDR3 in DNA: TGCAGCGTTGAGACAGGGGGCTACGAGCAGTACTTC. This codes for CSVETGGYEQYF.

The chain recombines TRBV5-1 with TRBJ2-6, with D unresolved. CDR3 length equals 13 residues. Germline CDR1 is SGHRS and CDR2 is YFSETQ. Trimming shortened V by 4 bases and J by 4 bases, and 6 bases separated the two germline ends. The CDR3, as DNA: TGCGCCAGCAGCATGACAGGGGCCAACGTCCTGACTTTC. Its protein product is CASSMTGANVLTF.

V usage is TRBV11-3 and J usage is TRBJ2-5; perhaps TRBD2 as D (5 bases). Trimming removed 5 bases at V and 5 bases at J, with 12 bases between. This CDR3 comprises 13 residues. The germline V gene encodes CDR1 SGHNT and CDR2 YENEEA. Here the CDR3 DNA reads TGTGCCAGCAGCCGGGTAGCGTGGGAGACCCAGTACTTC. Translated: CASSRVAWETQYF.